This T cell receptor beta chain was captured in a study of blood T cell repertoires in COVID-19. Those enrolled, adults aged roughly 18 to 100 years, came from around 25 US areas. In the 2 weeks before study entry, exposed participants met a COVID-19 case, which was PCR-confirmed or clinician-diagnosed. Deletions cut 1 base from V and 6 bases from J, with 12 bases between. Germline CDR1 reads SGHVS; CDR2 reads FQNEAQ. This CDR3 comprises 15 residues. This table comes from immunoSEQ multiplex PCR, and its TCRdb copy is limited to in-frame clones, with some not included. The sample has 150,000 to 200,000 clones; 70% to 80% are singletons.

This chain links TRBV7-8 with TRBJ1-4, with D possibly TRBD1 on 5 matching bases. The specimen sequenced was PBMCs or T cells enriched from blood (not recorded which). This sequence originates from a man aged 55 to 70 who had been exposed to COVID-19. The CDR3 DNA is TGTGCCAGCAGCTTAGGCAGGGCACTTGATGAAAAACTGTTTTTT. Amino acid sequence: CASSLGRALDEKLFF.